What follows describes a single TCR beta chain. The record originates from a study of T cell clones after liver transplantation. The method was immunoSEQ multiplex PCR; TCRdb's version includes in-frame clones alone and lacks a portion of them. The sample includes tens of thousands of clones, 65% to 85% of them seen just once. The clonotype was recovered from a human patient who received a liver transplant. Some of the T cells may derive from the graft donor. The input for sequencing was CD4+ T cells from blood, taken 45 to 46 months after liver transplant.

CDR3 sequence (DNA): TGTGCCAGCAGTTCGGGACAGGCGAACTATGGCTACACCTTC. Translating it yields CASSSGQANYGYTF. V gene TRBV28 combines with J gene TRBJ1-2, with 8 bases aligning to TRBD1. V gave up 4 bases and J gave up 2 bases; unmatched junction bases: 3. Germline values: CDR1 MDHEN, CDR2 SYDVKM. The CDR3 is 14 residues long.